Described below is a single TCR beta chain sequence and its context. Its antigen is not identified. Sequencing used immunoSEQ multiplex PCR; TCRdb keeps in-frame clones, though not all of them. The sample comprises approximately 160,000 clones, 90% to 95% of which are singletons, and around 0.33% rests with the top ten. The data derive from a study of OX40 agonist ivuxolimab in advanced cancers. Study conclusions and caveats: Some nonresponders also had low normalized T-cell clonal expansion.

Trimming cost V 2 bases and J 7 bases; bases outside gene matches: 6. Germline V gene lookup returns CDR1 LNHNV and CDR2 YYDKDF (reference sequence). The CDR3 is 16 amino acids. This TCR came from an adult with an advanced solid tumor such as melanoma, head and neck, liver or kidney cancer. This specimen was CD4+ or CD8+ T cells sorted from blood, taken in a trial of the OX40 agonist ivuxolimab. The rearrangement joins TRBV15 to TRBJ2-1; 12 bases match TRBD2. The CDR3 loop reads CATSRPGLAGLNEQFF. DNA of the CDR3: TGTGCCACCAGCAGACCCGGACTAGCGGGACTTAATGAGCAGTTCTTC. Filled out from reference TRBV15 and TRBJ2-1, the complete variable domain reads DAMVIQNPRYQVTQFGKPVTLSCSQTLNHNVMYWYQQKSSQAPKLLFHYYDKDFNNEADTPDNFQSRRPNTSFCFLDIRSPGLGDTAMYLCATSRPGLAGLNEQFFGPGTRLTVL.